The sequence of this T cell receptor (beta chain) was determined in a study of human T cells and chemical hapten exposure. Study-wide context: Patch tests put 0.01% DPC on the upper back, read at 6 days.

Time point indicated: patch test 3, about 24 weeks after DPC sensitization. The treatment denotes: therapeutic diphenylcyclopropenone sensitization with weekly scalp DPC. Non-pregnant alopecia patients aged 18 to 70, suitable for DPC therapy. The study extracted total RNA from unfractionated whole blood. Original data processing: Samples had a median of around 96,000 TCRs, ranging roughly 20,000 to 690,600. TCRdb reprocessed the RACE reads via MiXCR and lists one record per CDR3 protein. The authors' filters were not applied to this entry. The sample carries approximately 71,000 distinct CDR3 sequences, roughly 10% recorded once. This clonotype originated in a woman in her forties or fifties with alopecia areata. Some clones in this sample may be carry-over from other donors' samples. Sample: whole blood, taken in connection with sensitization to the hapten diphenylcyclopropenone (DPC).

The CDR3 region is CASSEDSAGNTIYF. For the CDR3, the DNA is TGTGCCAGCAGTGAGGACAGTGCGGGAAACACCATATATTTT. V gene TRBV25-1 combines with J gene TRBJ1-3, with D perhaps matching TRBD1 (6 bases). The CDR3 contains 14 residues. The V gene's germline CDR1 is MGHDK and CDR2 SYGVNS. V was cut by 3 bases and J by 4 bases, with 10 bases left in between.